This TCR beta chain comes out of a study of CD8 T cells in ankylosing spondylitis. Study-wide results and caveats: Within peripheral blood, clones linked to disease were CD8+ and relatively rare. Reportedly, matched ankylosing spondylitis synovial fluid was significantly enriched for disease-linked clones.

This clonotype was observed many times. Its antigen is currently unknown. TCRdb re-called the 5' RACE reads with MiXCR, one entry per CDR3 protein. Here the sample spans 85,000 to 100,000 distinct CDR3 sequences, about 9% being singletons. This CDR3 has 17 amino acids. V lost 4 bases and J lost 1, with 14 bases in between. The TCR comes from a male donor with ankylosing spondylitis or in good health (not recorded which). The chain links TRBV12-3 or TRBV12-4 to TRBJ1-6; D is possibly TRBD1 (6 bases). Material: blood, either unsorted or a sorted T cell fraction (not recorded which). CDR3 in DNA: TGTGCCAGCAGTTCGGGTCAACAGGGTTCCTATAATTCACCCCTCCACTTT. It encodes CASSSGQQGSYNSPLHF.